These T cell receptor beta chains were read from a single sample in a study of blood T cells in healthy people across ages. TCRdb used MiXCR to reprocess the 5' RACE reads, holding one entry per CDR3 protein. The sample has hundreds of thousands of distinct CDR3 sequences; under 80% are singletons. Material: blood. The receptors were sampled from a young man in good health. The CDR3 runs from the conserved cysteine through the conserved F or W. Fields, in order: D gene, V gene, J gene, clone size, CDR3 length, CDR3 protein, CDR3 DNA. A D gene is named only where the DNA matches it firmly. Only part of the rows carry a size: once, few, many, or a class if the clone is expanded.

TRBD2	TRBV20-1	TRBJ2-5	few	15	CSARDPGGPKKTQYF	TGCAGTGCTAGAGATCCGGGGGGGCCGAAAAAGACCCAGTACTTC
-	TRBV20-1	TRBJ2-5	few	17	CSARDRTPGGGYNEQYF	TGCAGTGCTAGAGATCGGACCCCCGGGGGTGGTTACAATGAGCAGTACTTC
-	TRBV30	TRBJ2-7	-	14	CAWSVQTVSGEQYF	TGTGCCTGGAGTGTTCAGACAGTCTCGGGTGAGCAGTACTTC
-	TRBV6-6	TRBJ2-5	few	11	CATRGGETQYF	TGTGCCACCAGGGGGGGAGAGACCCAGTACTTC
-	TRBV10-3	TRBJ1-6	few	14	CAISEAGVNSPLHF	TGTGCCATCAGTGAGGCGGGAGTCAATTCACCCCTCCACTTT
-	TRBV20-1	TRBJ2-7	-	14	CSARDRPVSYEQYF	TGCAGTGCTAGAGATCGTCCGGTAAGCTACGAGCAGTACTTC
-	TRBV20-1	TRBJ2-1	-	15	CSASIDRFYYNEQFF	TGCAGTGCTAGCATCGACAGATTCTACTACAATGAGCAGTTCTTC
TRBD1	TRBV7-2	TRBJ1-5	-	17	CASSLVGTGYSNQPQHF	TGTGCCAGCAGCTTAGTAGGGACAGGTTATAGCAATCAGCCCCAGCATTTT
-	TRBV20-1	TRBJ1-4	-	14	CSARDWGYREKLFF	TGCAGTGCTAGAGATTGGGGTTATCGTGAAAAACTGTTTTTT
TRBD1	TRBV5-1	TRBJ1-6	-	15	CASCKDRGHNSPLHF	TGCGCCAGCTGCAAGGACAGGGGGCATAATTCACCCCTCCACTTT
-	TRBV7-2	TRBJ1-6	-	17	CASSWVVGGTYNSPLHF	TGTGCCAGCAGCTGGGTGGTGGGAGGCACCTATAATTCACCCCTCCACTTT
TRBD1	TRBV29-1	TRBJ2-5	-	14	CSAYPGTDYNEQYF	TGCAGCGCCTACCCCGGGACAGATTACAATGAGCAGTACTTC
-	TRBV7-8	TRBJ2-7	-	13	CASSLGPETEQYF	TGTGCCAGCAGCTTAGGGCCGGAGACCGAGCAGTACTTC
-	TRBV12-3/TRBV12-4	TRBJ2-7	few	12	CASSETGNEQYF	TGTGCCAGCAGTGAGACAGGAAACGAGCAGTACTTC